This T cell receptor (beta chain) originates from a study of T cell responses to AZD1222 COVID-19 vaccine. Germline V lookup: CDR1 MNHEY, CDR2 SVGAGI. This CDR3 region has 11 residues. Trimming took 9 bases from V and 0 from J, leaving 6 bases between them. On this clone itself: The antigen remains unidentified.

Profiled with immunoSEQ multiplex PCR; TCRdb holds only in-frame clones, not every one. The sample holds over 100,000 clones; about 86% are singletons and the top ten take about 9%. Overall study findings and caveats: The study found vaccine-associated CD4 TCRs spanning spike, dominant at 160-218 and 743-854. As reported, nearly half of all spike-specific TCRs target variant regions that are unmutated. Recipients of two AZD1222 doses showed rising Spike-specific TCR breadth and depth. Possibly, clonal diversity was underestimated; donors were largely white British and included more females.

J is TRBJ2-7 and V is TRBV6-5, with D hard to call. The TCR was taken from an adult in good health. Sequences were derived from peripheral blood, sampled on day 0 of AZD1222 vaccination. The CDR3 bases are TGTGCCAGTCCCGACTCCTACGAGCAGTACTTC. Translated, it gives CASPDSYEQYF.